Below are 6 T cell receptor beta chains sequenced from a single sample in a study of human T cells and chemical hapten exposure. The sample's time point: patch test 2, 6 weeks after DPC sensitization. This sample's treatment: therapeutic diphenylcyclopropenone sensitization with weekly scalp DPC. A single record per CDR3 protein comes from TCRdb applying MiXCR to the RACE reads. Of 70,000 to 90,000 distinct CDR3 sequences in the sample, roughly a tenth were seen once. Material: whole blood, obtained in connection with sensitization to the hapten diphenylcyclopropenone (DPC). The receptors were gathered from a woman aged 45 to 65 with alopecia areata. Some clones in this sample may be carry-over from other donors' samples.

Ten or more counts support this clonotype. The chain carries TRBV7-2 and TRBJ1-1, with D unclear. CDR1 is SGHTA, CDR2 FQGNSA, per germline. Trimming removed 6 bases from V and 6 bases from J, with 20 bases in between. This CDR3 has 15 residues. In nucleotides, the CDR3 is TGTGCCAGCAGGGATTTAGACGGGTCCGGCCCTGAAGCTTTCTTT. It is translated as CASRDLDGSGPEAFF.

A few counts support this clonotype. The chain recombines TRBV29-1 with TRBJ2-3; 10 nucleotides match TRBD1. The junction had 7 bases not matched to a gene; V was cut back by 6 bases and J by 7 bases. CDR1 and CDR2 (germline): SQVTM, ANQGSEA. This CDR3 has 13 residues. The CDR3 DNA reads as TGCAGCGTCCCGGGACAGGGGTCGAATACGCAGTATTTT. Amino acids: CSVPGQGSNTQYF.

This clonotype showed up just a few times. The V gene is TRBV7-2, the J gene TRBJ2-4; no definite D call. This CDR3 is built from 16 residues. The germline V and J ends were trimmed by 2 bases and 0 bases, with 11 bases remaining between them. CDR1 and CDR2 from the germline V gene are SGHTA and FQGNSA. The chain's CDR3 is CASSLQASIAKNIQYF. CDR3 bases: TGTGCCAGCAGCTTACAGGCCAGCATAGCCAAAAACATTCAGTACTTC.

This rearrangement joins TRBV20-1 to TRBJ1-4; weak D call: TRBD1 (5 bases). CDR1 and CDR2 (germline): DFQATT, SNEGSKA (reference sequence). The CDR3 contains 12 residues. V dropped 6 bases and J dropped 4 bases, with 9 bases sitting between them. The chain's CDR3 is CSARDGNEKLFF. The CDR3 coding sequence is TGCAGTGCAAGGGACGGTAATGAAAAACTGTTTTTT.

V is TRBV5-1 and J is TRBJ2-5; no clear D gene. Trimming removed 1 base from V and 5 bases from J, with 12 bases in between. CDR1 SGHRS and CDR2 YFSETQ come from the germline V gene. The CDR3 covers 14 residues. The CDR3 loop reads CASSLNVGLETQYF. The CDR3 DNA reads TGCGCCAGCAGCTTGAACGTGGGGTTGGAGACCCAGTACTTC. The variable domain in full, with the rest retrieved from reference TRBV5-1 and TRBJ2-5, is KAGVTQTPRYLIKTRGQQVTLSCSPISGHRSVSWYQQTPGQGLQFLFEYFSETQRNKGNFPGRFSGRQFSNSRSEMNVSTLELGDSALYLCASSLNVGLETQYFGPGTRLLVL.

This clonotype was counted between two and nine times. The chain joins TRBV7-8 to TRBJ2-3, with D possibly being TRBD1 or TRBD2 (5 bases each). V dropped 5 bases and J dropped 0 bases, with 18 bases sitting between them. CDR3 length: 17 residues. Germline-derived CDR1 and CDR2 are SGHVS and FQNEAQ. The CDR3 DNA sequence: TGTGCCAGCAGCGCGGTTTTGGGACCGATAAGCACAGATACGCAGTATTTT. Its translation: CASSAVLGPISTDTQYF.